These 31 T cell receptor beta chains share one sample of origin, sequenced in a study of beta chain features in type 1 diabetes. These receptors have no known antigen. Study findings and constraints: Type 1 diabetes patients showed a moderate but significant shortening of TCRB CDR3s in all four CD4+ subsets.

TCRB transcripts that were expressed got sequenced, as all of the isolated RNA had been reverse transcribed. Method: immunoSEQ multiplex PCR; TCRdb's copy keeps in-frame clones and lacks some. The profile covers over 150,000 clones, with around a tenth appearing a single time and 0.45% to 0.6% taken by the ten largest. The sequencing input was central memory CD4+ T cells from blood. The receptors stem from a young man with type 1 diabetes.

In DNA form, the CDR3 reads TGTGCCAGCACCCTGCCCGGGACTAGCGGGTTAAACAATGAGCAGTTCTTC. It yields the protein CASTLPGTSGLNNEQFF. The rearrangement uses TRBV7-9 and TRBJ2-1; 12 bases match TRBD2. CDR3 length: 17 residues. Trimming cost V 7 bases and J 5 bases; bases outside gene matches: 12. CDR1 is SEHNR and CDR2 is FQNEAQ in the germline V gene (reference sequence). The variable domain in full, completed from reference TRBV7-9 and TRBJ2-1, reads DTGVSQNPRHKITKRGQNVTFRCDPISEHNRLYWYRQTLGQGPEFLTYFQNEAQLEKSRLLSDRFSAERPKGSFSTLEIQRTEQGDSAMYLCASTLPGTSGLNNEQFFGPGTRLTVL.

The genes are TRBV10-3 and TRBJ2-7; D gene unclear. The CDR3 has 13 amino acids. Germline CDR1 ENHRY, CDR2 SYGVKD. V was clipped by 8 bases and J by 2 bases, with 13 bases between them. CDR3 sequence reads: CAIGAAVTYEQYF. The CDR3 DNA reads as TGTGCCATCGGAGCAGCCGTAACCTACGAGCAGTACTTC.

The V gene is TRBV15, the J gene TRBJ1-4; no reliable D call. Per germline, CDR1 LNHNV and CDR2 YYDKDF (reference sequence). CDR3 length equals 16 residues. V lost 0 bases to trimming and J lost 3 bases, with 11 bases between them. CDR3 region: CATSRDNPGANEKLFF. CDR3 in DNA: TGTGCCACCAGCAGAGATAATCCCGGGGCTAATGAAAAACTGTTTTTT.

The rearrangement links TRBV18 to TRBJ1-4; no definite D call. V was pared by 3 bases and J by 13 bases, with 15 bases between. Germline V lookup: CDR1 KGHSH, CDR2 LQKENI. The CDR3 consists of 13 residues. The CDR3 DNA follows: TGTGCCAGCTCACCTATGGAGGGTCAAAGACTGTTTTTT. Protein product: CASSPMEGQRLFF.

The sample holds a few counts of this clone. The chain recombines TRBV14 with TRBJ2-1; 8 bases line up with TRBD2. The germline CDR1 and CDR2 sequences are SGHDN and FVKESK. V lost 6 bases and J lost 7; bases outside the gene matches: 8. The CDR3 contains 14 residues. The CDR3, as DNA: TGTGCCAGCAGTCCCGGGACTAGGGGGAATGAGCAGTTCTTC. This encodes CASSPGTRGNEQFF.

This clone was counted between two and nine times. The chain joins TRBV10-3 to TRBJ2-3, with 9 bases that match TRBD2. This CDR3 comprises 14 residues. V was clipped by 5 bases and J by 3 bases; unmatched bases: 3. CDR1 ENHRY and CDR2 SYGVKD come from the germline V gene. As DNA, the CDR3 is TGTGCCATCAGTTGGACTAGCGAGACAGATACGCAGTATTTT. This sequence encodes CAISWTSETDTQYF.

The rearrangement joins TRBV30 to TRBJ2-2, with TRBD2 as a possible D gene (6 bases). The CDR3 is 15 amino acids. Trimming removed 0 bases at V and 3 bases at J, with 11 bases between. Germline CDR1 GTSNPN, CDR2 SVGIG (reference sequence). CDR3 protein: CAWSVASAYTGELFF. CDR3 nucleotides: TGTGCCTGGAGTGTAGCTAGCGCTTACACCGGGGAGCTGTTTTTT.

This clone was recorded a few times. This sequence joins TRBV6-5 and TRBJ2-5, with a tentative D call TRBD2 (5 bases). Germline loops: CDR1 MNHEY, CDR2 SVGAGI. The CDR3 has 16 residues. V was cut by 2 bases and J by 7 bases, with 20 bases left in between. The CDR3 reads CASSYGFGVTRGTQYF. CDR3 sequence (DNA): TGTGCCAGCAGTTACGGGTTCGGGGTAACTCGAGGGACCCAGTACTTC.

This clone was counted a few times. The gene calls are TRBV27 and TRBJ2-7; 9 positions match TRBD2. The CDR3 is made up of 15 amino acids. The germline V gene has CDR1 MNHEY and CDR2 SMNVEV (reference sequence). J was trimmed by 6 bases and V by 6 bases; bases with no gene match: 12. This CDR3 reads CASSPFSTSGIEQYF. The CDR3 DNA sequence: TGTGCCAGCAGCCCATTCTCGACTAGCGGAATCGAGCAGTACTTC.

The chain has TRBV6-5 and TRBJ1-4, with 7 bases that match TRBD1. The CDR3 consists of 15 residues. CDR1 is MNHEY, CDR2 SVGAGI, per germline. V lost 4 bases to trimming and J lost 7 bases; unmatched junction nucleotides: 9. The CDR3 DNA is TGTGCCAGCAGTTTACGACAGGGTCTCATTGAAAAACTGTTTTTT. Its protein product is CASSLRQGLIEKLFF.

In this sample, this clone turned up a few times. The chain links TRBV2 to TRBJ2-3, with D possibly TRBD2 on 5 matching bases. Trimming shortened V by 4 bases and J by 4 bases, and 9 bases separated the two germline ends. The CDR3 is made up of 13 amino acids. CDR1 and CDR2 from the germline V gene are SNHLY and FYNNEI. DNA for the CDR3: TGTGCCAGCAGTGTCGGAGGCGCAGATACGCAGTATTTT. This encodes CASSVGGADTQYF.

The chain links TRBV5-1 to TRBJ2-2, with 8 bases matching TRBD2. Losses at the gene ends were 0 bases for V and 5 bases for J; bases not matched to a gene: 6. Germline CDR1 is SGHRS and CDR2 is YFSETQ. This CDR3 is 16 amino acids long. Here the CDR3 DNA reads TGCGCCAGCAGCTTGGGAGTACTAGCGGAAACCGGGGAGCTGTTTTTT. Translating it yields CASSLGVLAETGELFF.

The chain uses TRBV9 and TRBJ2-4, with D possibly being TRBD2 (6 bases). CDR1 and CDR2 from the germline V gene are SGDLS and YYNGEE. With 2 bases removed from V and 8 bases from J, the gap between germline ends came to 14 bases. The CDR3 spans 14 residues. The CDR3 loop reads CASSVSLSGDIQYF. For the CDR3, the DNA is TGTGCCAGCAGCGTTTCCCTTTCGGGGGACATTCAGTACTTC.

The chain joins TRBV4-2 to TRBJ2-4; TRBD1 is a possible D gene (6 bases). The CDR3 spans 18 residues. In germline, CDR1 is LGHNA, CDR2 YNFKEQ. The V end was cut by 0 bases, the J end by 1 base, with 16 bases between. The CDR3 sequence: CASSQEGQGRVAKNIQYF. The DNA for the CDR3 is TGTGCCAGCAGCCAAGAAGGCCAGGGGCGGGTGGCCAAAAACATTCAGTACTTC.

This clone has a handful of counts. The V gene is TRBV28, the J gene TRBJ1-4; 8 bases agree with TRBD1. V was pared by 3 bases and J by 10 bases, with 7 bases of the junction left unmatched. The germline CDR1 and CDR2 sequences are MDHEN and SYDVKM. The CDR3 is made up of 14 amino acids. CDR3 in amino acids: CASSLSGGSGKLFF. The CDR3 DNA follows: TGTGCCAGCAGTTTGTCAGGGGGCTCTGGAAAACTGTTTTTT.

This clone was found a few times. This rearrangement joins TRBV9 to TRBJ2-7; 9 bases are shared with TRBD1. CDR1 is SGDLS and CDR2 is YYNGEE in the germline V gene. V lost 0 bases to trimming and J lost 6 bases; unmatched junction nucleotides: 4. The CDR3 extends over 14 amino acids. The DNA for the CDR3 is TGTGCCAGCAGCGTAGAGGGACAGGGCTCCGAGCAGTACTTC. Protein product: CASSVEGQGSEQYF.

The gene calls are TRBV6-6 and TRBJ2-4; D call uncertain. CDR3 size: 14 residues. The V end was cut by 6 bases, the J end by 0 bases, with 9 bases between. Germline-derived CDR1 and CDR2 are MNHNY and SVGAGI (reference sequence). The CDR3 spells CASSSDLAKNIQYF. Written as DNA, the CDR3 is TGTGCCAGCAGCTCAGATCTAGCCAAAAACATTCAGTACTTC.

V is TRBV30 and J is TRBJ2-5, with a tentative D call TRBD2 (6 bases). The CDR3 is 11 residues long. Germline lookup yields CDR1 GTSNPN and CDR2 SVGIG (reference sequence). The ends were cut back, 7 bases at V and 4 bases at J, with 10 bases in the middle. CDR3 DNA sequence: TGTGCCTTATACGGGAGAGAGACCCAGTACTTC. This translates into CALYGRETQYF.

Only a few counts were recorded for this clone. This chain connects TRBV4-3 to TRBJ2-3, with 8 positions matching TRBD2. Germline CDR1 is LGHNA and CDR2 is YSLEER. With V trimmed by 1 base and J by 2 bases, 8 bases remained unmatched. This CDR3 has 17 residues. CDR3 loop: CASSQVSSGRHTDTQYF. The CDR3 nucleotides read TGCGCCAGCAGCCAAGTAAGCAGCGGGAGACACACAGATACGCAGTATTTT.

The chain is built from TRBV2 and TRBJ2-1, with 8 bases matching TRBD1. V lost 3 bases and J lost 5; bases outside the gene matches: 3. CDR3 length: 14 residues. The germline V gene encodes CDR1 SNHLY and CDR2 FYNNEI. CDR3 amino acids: CASSDGQGDNEQFF. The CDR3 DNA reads TGTGCCAGCAGTGACGGACAGGGAGACAATGAGCAGTTCTTC.

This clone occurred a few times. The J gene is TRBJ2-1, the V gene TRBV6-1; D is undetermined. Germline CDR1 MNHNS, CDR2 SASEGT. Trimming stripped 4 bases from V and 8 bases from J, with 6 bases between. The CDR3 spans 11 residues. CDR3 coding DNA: TGTGCCAGCAGTGCTATCCATGAGCAGTTCTTC. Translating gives CASSAIHEQFF.

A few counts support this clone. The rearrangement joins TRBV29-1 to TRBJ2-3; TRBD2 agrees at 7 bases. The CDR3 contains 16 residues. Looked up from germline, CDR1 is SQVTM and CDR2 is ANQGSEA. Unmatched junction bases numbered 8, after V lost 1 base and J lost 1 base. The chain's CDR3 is CSVEAFWAGGTDTQYF. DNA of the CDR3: TGCAGCGTTGAAGCCTTTTGGGCGGGAGGCACAGATACGCAGTATTTT.

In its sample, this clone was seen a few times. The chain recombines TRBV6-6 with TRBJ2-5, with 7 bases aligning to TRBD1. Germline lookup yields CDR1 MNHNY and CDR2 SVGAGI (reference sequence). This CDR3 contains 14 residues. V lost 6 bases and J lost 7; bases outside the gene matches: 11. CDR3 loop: CASRGQTVSGTQYF. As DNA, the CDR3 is TGTGCCAGCAGGGGACAGACTGTAAGTGGGACCCAGTACTTC.

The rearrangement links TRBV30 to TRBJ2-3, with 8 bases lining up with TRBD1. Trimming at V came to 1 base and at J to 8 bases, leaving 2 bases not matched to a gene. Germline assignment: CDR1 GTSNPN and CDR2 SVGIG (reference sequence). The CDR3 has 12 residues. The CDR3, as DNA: TGTGCCTGGAGTGGGACAGGGAGTACGCAGTATTTT. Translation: CAWSGTGSTQYF.

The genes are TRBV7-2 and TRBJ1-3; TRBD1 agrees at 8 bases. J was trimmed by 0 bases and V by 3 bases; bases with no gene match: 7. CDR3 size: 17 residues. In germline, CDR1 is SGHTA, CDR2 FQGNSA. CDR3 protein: CASSFTRGRSSGNTIYF. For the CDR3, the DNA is TGTGCCAGCAGCTTCACCAGGGGGCGGAGCTCTGGAAACACCATATATTTT. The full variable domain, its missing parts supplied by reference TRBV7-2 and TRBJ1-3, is GAGVSQSPSNKVTEKGKDVELRCDPISGHTALYWYRQSLGQGLEFLIYFQGNSAPDKSGLPSDRFSAERTGGSVSTLTIQRTQQEDSAVYLCASSFTRGRSSGNTIYFGEGSWLTVV.

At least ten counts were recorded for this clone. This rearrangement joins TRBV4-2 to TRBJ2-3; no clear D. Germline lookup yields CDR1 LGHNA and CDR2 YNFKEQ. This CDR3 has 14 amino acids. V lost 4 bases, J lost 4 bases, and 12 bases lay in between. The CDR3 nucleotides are TGTGCCAGCAGCCCGCTAAGGCGGCCAGATACGCAGTATTTT. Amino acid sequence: CASSPLRRPDTQYF.

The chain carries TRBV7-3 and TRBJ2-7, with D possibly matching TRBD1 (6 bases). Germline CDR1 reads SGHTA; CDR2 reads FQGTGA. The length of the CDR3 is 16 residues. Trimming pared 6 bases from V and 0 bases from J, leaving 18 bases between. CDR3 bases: TGTGCCAGCAGGATTCCAGGAGACAGGAGCTCCTACGAGCAGTACTTC. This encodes CASRIPGDRSSYEQYF.

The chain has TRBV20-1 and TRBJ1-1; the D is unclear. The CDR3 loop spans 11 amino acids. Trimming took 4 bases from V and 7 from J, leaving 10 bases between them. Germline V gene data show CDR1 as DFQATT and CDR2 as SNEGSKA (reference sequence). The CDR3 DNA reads TGCAGTGCTATTTCGGGTTATGAAGCTTTCTTT. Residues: CSAISGYEAFF.

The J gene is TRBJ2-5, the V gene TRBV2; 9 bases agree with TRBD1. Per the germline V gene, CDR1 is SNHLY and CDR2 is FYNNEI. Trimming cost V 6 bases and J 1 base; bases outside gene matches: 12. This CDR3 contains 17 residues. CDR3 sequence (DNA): TGTGCCAGCAGAGCCGGGACAGGGTCTTTCATCCAAGAGACCCAGTACTTC. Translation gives CASRAGTGSFIQETQYF.

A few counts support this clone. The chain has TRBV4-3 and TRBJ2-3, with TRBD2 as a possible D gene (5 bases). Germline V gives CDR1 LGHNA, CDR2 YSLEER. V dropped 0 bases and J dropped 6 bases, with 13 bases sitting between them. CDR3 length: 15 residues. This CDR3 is CASSQEALAGDTQYF. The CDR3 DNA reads TGCGCCAGCAGCCAAGAAGCGCTAGCTGGGGATACGCAGTATTTT.

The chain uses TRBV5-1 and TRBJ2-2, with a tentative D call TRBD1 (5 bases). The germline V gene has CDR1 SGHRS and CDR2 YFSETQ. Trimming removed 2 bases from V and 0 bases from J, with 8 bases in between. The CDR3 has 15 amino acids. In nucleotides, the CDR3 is TGCGCCAGCAGCTTTAGCAGGGCGAACACCGGGGAGCTGTTTTTT. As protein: CASSFSRANTGELFF. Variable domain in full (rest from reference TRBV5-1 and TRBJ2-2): KAGVTQTPRYLIKTRGQQVTLSCSPISGHRSVSWYQQTPGQGLQFLFEYFSETQRNKGNFPGRFSGRQFSNSRSEMNVSTLELGDSALYLCASSFSRANTGELFFGEGSRLTVL.